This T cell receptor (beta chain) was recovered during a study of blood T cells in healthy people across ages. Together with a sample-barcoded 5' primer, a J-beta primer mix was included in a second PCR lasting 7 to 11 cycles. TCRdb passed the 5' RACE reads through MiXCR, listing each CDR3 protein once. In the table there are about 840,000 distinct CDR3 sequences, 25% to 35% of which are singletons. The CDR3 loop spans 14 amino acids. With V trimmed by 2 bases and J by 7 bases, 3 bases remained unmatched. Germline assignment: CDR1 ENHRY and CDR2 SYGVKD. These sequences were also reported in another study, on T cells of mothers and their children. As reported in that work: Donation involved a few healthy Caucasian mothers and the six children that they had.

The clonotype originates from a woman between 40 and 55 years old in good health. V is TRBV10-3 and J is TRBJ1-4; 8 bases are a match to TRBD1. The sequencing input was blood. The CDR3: CAISERTGTEKLFF. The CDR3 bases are TGTGCCATCAGTGAGAGGACAGGGACTGAAAAACTGTTTTTT.